Ten or more counts support the clone carrying this T cell receptor beta chain. The record originates from a study of low-dose radiotherapy and immunotherapy resistance in tumors. Covering alpha and beta chains, TRAV- and TRBV-specific primers were used for the first-strand cDNA. Using a constant-region primer together with a V-primer adapter, TCRs were subjected to about 18 PCR cycles of amplification. TCRdb processed the reads anew with MiXCR; each CDR3 protein has one entry. The data contain tens of thousands of distinct CDR3 sequences, approximately 20% of them singletons. Noted time point: before trial treatment. The CDR3 totals 13 residues. From germline, CDR1 is SGHTA and CDR2 FQGNSA. Between the trimmed V and J ends, which lost 5 bases and 8 bases, there was a span of 12 bases.

The V call is TRBV7-2, the J call TRBJ1-4, with a possible D match to TRBD1 (6 bases). This clonotype originated in a male donor with prostate cancer. This specimen consisted of PBMCs, obtained before treatment. The CDR3 spells CASSGRGGEKLFF. CDR3 DNA sequence: TGTGCCAGCAGCGGCAGGGGCGGGGAAAAACTGTTTTTT.